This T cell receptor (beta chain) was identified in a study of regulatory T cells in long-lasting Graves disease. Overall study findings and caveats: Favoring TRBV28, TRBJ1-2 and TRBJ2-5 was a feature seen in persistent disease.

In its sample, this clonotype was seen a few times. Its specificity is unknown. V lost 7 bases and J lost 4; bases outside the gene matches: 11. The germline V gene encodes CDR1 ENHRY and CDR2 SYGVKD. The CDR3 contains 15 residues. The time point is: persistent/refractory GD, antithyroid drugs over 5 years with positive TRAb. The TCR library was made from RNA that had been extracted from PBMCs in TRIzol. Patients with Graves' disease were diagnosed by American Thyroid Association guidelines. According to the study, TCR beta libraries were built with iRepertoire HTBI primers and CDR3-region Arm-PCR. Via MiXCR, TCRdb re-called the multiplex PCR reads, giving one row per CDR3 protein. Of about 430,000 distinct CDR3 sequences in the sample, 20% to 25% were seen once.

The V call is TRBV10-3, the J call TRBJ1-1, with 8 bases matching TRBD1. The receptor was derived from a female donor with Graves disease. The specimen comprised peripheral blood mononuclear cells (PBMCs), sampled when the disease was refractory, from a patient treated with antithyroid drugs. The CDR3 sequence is CAIMDREGRGTEAFF. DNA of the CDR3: TGTGCCATCATGGACAGGGAAGGTCGCGGCACTGAAGCTTTCTTT.